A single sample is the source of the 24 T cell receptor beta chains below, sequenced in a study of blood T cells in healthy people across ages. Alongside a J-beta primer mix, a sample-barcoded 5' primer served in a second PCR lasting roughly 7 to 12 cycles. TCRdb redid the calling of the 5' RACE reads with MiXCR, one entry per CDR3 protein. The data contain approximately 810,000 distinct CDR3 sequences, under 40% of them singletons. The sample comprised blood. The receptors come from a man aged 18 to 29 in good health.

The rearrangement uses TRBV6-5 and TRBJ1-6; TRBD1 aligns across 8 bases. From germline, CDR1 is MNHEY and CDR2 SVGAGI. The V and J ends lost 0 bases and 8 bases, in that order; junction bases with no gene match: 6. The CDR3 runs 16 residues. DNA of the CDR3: TGTGCCAGCAGTTACTCGCGGGGCAGGGGGCATTCACCCCTCCACTTT. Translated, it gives CASSYSRGRGHSPLHF.

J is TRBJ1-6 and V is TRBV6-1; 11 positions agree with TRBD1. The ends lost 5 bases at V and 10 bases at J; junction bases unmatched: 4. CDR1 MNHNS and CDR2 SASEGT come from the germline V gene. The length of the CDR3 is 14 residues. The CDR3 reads CASSRTGGRSPLHF. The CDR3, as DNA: TGTGCCAGCAGTCGGACAGGGGGCAGATCACCCCTCCACTTT.

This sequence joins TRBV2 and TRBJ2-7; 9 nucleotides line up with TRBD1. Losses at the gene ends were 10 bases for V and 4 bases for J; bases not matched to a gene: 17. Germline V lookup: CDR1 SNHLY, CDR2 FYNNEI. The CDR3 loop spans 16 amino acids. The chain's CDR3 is CAIRTGDFVTYYEQYF. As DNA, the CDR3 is TGTGCCATACGGACAGGGGACTTTGTTACCTATTACGAGCAGTACTTC.

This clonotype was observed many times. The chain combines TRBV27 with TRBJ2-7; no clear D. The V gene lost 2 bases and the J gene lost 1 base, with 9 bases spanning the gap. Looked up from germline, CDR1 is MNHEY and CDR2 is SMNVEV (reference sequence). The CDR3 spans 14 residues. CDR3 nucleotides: TGTGCCAGCAGTTTAAAGGACGGATCCTACGAGCAGTACTTC. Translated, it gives CASSLKDGSYEQYF.

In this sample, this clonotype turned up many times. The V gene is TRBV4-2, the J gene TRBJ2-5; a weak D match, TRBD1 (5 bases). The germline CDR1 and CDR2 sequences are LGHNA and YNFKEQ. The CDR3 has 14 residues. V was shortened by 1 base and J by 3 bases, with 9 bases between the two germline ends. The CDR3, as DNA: TGTGCCAGCAGCCAAGCTGGACAAGAAGAGACCCAGTACTTC. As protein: CASSQAGQEETQYF.

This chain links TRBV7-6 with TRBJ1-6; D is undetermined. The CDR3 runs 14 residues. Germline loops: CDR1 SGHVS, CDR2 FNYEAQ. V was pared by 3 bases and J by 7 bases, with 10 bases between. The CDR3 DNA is TGTGCCAGCAGCTTTACGGAAAAGAATTCACCCCTCCACTTT. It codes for CASSFTEKNSPLHF.

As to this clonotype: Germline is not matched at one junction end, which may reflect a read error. This CDR3 is CASREDRVRGTEAFF. The CDR3 DNA sequence: TGTGCCAGCAGAGAAGACAGGGTTCGAGGAACTGAAGCTTTCTTT. This chain joins TRBV2 and TRBJ1-1, with TRBD1 matching over 7 bases. Per germline, CDR1 SNHLY and CDR2 FYNNEI. The CDR3 consists of 15 residues.

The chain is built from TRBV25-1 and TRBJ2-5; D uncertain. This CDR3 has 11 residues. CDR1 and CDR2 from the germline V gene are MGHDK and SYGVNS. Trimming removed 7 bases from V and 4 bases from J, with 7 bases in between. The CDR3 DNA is TGTGCCAGCAAGCTAAGAGAGACCCAGTACTTC. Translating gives CASKLRETQYF.

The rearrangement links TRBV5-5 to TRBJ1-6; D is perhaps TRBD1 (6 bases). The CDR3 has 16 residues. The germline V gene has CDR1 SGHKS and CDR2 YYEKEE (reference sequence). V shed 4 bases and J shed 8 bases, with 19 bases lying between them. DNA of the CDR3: TGTGCCAGCAGCACCCAAGGGGGGGCCATCTATTCACCCCTCCACTTT. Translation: CASSTQGGAIYSPLHF.

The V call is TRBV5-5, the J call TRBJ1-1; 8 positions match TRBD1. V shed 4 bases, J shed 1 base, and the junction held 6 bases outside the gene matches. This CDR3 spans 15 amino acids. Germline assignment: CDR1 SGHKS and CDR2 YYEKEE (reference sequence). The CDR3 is CASSPSQGANTEAFF. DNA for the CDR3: TGTGCCAGCAGCCCCTCCCAGGGGGCGAACACTGAAGCTTTCTTT.

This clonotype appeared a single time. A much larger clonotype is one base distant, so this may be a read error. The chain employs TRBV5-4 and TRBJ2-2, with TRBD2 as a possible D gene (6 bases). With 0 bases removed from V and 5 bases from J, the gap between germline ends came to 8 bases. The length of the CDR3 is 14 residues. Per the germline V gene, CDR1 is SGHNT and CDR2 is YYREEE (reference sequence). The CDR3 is CASSLGGETGELFF. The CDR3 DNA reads TGTGCCAGCAGCTTGGGGGGGGAAACCGGGGAGCTGTTTTTT.

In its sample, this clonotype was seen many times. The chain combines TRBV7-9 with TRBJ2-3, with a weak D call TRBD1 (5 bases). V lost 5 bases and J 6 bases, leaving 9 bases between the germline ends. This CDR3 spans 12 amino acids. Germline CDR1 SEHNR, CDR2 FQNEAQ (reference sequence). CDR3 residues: CASSLRVDTQYF. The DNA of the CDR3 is TGTGCCAGCAGCCTCAGGGTGGATACGCAGTATTTT.

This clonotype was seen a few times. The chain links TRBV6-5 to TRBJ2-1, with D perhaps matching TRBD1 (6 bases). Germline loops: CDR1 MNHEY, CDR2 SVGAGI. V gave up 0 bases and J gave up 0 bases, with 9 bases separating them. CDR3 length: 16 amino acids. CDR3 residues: CASSYSTGYSYNEQFF. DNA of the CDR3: TGTGCCAGCAGTTACTCGACAGGTTACTCCTACAATGAGCAGTTCTTC.

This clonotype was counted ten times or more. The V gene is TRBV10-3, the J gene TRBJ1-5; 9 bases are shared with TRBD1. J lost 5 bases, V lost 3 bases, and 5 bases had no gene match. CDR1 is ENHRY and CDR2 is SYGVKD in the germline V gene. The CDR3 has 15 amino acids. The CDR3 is CAISDYRGQDQPQHF. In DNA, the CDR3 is TGTGCCATCAGTGATTACAGGGGGCAGGATCAGCCCCAGCATTTT.

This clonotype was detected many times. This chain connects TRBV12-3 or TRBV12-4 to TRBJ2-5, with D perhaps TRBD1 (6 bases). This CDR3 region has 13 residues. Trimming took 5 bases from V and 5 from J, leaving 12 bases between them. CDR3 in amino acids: CASSTGQKETQYF. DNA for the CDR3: TGTGCCAGCAGTACGGGACAAAAGGAGACCCAGTACTTC.

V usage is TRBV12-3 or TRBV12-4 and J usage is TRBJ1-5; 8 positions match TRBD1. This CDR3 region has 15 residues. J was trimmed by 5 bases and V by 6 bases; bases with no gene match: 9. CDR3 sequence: CASRIGQGGDQPQHF. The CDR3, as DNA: TGTGCCAGCAGGATAGGACAGGGTGGGGATCAGCCCCAGCATTTT.

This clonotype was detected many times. The CDR3 bases are TGCAGCGTCCAGGGCGGGGGGCCCACAGATACGCAGTATTTT. It specifies CSVQGGGPTDTQYF. The chain joins TRBV29-1 to TRBJ2-3; 8 bases align to TRBD2. The V and J ends lost 6 bases and 2 bases, in that order; junction bases with no gene match: 7. CDR1 SQVTM and CDR2 ANQGSEA come from the germline V gene. The CDR3 is made up of 14 amino acids.

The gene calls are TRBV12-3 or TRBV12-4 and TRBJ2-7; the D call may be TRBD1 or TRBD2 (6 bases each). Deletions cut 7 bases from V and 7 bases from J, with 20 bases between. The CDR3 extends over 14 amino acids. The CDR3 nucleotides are TGTGCCAGCACACCGGGGGCTAGGGGCAATGAGCAGTACTTC. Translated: CASTPGARGNEQYF.

The CDR3 is CASSLARRNTDRYGYTF. Here the CDR3 DNA reads TGTGCCAGCAGCTTAGCCAGGAGAAATACAGATAGATATGGCTACACCTTC. This chain uses TRBV13 with TRBJ1-2; unclear D gene. Germline V gives CDR1 PRHDT, CDR2 FYEKMQ (reference sequence). The CDR3 runs to 17 residues. V was trimmed by 1 base and J by 5 bases, leaving 20 bases between them.

CDR3 in DNA: TGTGCCACCAGTGATCCCAGTGGAGGGGATACGCAGTATTTT. It specifies CATSDPSGGDTQYF. V usage is TRBV24-1 and J usage is TRBJ2-3; D is possibly TRBD2 (6 bases). The CDR3 contains 14 residues. Trimming pared 3 bases from V and 6 bases from J, leaving 12 bases between. Looked up from germline, CDR1 is KGHDR and CDR2 is SFDVKD.

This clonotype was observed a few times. For the CDR3, the DNA is TGTGCCAGCAGAGTCACAGGGGGCACCTATAATTCACCCCTCCACTTT. Translated, it gives CASRVTGGTYNSPLHF. The J gene is TRBJ1-6, the V gene TRBV28; TRBD1 matches 9 bases. The CDR3 totals 16 residues. Germline V gene sequence: CDR1 MDHEN, CDR2 SYDVKM. V lost 6 bases and J lost 2; bases outside the gene matches: 5.

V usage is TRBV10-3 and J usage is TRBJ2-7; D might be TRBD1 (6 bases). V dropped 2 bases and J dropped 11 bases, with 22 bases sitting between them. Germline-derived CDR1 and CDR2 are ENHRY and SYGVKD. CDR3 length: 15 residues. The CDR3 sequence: CAISEPQGKGTLKYF. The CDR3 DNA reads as TGTGCCATCAGTGAGCCCCAGGGGAAGGGGACGTTAAAGTACTTC.

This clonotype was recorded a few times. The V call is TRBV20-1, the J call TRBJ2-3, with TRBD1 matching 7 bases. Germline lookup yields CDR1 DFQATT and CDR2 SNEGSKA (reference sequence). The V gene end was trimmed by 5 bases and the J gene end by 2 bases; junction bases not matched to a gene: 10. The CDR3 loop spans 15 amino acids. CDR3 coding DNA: TGCAGTGCTGGACAGACAGGGCCTTTCACAGATACGCAGTATTTT. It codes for CSAGQTGPFTDTQYF.

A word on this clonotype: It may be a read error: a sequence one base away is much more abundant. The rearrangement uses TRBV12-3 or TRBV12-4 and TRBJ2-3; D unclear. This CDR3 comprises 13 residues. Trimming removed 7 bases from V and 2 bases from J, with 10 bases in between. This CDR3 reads CASTPWDTDTQYF. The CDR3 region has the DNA TGTGCCAGCACCCCGTGGGACACAGATACGCAGTATTTT.